Listed below are T cell receptor beta chains from one sample, sequenced in a study of technical replicates of blood from several donors. Measured with immunoSEQ multiplex PCR; TCRdb has only the in-frame clones, and not every one. Seen here are 40,000 to 60,000 clones, about 86% observed once, and the top ten hold 5.6%. The sample taken for sequencing was PBMCs. These receptors were taken from a human donor in good health. Some clones in this sample may be carry-over from other donors' samples. Both conserved end residues are trimmed from each CDR3.

CDR3 protein	V gene	J gene
ASSPRTGVVETQY	TRBV5-4	TRBJ2-5
ASIGRVREKLF	TRBV25-1	TRBJ1-4
ASSLLAGAREQY	TRBV5-4	TRBJ2-7
ASSRTTTDRPGGYT	TRBV5-1	TRBJ1-2
ASSSVAGAGTDTQY	TRBV7-2	TRBJ2-3
ASSLAGSFPLNEQF	TRBV5-1	TRBJ2-1
ASSRVPLVRETQY	TRBV4-1	TRBJ2-5
ASRHRDRGLYEQY	TRBV6-5	TRBJ2-7
ASSYGLAGVETQY	TRBV7-9	TRBJ2-5
SVARGQDGYT	TRBV29-1	TRBJ1-2
ASSFLGENIQY	TRBV27	TRBJ2-4
ASSRGQADQPQH	TRBV6-5	TRBJ1-5
ASSPLTTNEKLF	TRBV5-1	TRBJ1-4
ASSLFGGMNTEAF	TRBV7-9	TRBJ1-1
ASRLGAENSNYEQY	TRBV12-2	TRBJ2-7
ASSPEPGGPYEQY	TRBV18	TRBJ2-7
ASSWTLGRTYSNQPQH	TRBV5-6	TRBJ1-5
ASSREWGTYEQY	TRBV4-3	TRBJ2-7
ASSDSKGVSPLH	TRBV6-4	TRBJ1-6
ASSFDRVNYGYT	TRBV5-1	TRBJ1-2
ASSRGRLAGYTGELF	TRBV4-3	TRBJ2-2
SVEDRAQGYGYT	TRBV29-1	TRBJ1-2
ASMEGNYGYT	TRBV6-6	TRBJ1-2
ASSAQGSRDEKLF	TRBV5-4	TRBJ1-4
ASSNGLAGYNEQF	TRBV9	TRBJ2-1
ASSRGERDGYT	TRBV5-1	TRBJ1-2
ASSLQGHYGYT	TRBV2	TRBJ1-2
ASSLGAPSTDTQY	TRBV27	TRBJ2-3
ASSLAGQSYNEQF	TRBV7-2	TRBJ2-1
ATRDISSGANVLT	TRBV6-1	TRBJ2-6
ASSVAGGLSDTQY	TRBV9	TRBJ2-3
ASSLALTSGGREQY	TRBV7-8	TRBJ2-7
ASSLRAGSSYEQY	TRBV5-1	TRBJ2-7
ASSPGQGVFGNTIY	TRBV18	TRBJ1-3
ASSQEMRRRDYTGELF	TRBV4-1	TRBJ2-2
ASSLGGGFNTEAF	TRBV28	TRBJ1-1
ASSALYRDQPQH	TRBV7-9	TRBJ1-5